This T cell receptor beta chain was found in a study of OX40 agonist ivuxolimab in advanced cancers. Study as a whole: Given to patients was ivuxolimab, an agonistic anti-OX40 (CD134) antibody. Patients were treated with intravenous ivuxolimab, dosed at 0.01 to 10 mg/kg and infused every 2 weeks. Notes on the study in general: In the expanded peripheral T cells, antigen specificity was never determined. Averaging showed that CD8+ T cells had more expanded clones than CD4+ did.

To note about this clone: Antigen specificity is unknown.

Data came from immunoSEQ multiplex PCR; TCRdb stores just in-frame clones and leaves some out. Of about 91,000 clones in the sample, more than 80% were seen once. The V and J ends lost 7 bases and 6 bases, in that order; junction bases with no gene match: 14. Germline V lookup: CDR1 SGHTA, CDR2 FQGNSA. This CDR3 contains 15 residues. The rearrangement joins TRBV7-2 to TRBJ1-1, with TRBD1 matching 7 bases. This TCR was sampled from an adult with an advanced solid tumor such as melanoma, head and neck, liver or kidney cancer. This material consisted of CD4+ or CD8+ T cells sorted from blood, taken in a trial of the OX40 agonist ivuxolimab. CDR3 nucleotide sequence: TGTGCCAGCACCCAAGGACAGGCGGGATTCGCTGAAGCTTTCTTT. Amino acids: CASTQGQAGFAEAFF.